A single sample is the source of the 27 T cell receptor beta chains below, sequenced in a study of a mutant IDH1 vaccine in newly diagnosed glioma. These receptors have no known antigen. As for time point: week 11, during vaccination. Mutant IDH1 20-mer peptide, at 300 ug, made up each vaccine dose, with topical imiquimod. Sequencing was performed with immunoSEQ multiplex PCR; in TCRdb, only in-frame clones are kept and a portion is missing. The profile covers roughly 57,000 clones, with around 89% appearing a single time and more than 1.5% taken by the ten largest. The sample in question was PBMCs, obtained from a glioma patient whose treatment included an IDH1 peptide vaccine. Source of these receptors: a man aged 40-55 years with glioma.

CDR3 residues: CASSLVLINNYGYTF. In nucleotides, the CDR3 is TGTGCCAGCAGCTTGGTGTTGATTAATAACTATGGCTACACCTTC. The genes are TRBV5-5 and TRBJ1-2; D call uncertain. The ends were cut back, 0 bases at V and 1 base at J, with 10 bases in the middle. CDR1 and CDR2 (germline): SGHKS, YYEKEE (reference sequence). The CDR3 runs 15 residues.

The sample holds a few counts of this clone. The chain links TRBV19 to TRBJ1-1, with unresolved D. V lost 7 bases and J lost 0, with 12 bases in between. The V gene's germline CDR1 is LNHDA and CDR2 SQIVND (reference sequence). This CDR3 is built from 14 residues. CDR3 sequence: CASIGLVMNTEAFF. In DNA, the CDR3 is TGTGCCAGTATAGGGTTGGTGATGAACACTGAAGCTTTCTTT.

CDR3 in DNA: TGTGCCAGCAGCTTAGGACCGGGACAGGGTGGTGAGCAGTACTTC. Translating it yields CASSLGPGQGGEQYF. The V call is TRBV11-3, the J call TRBJ2-7; 9 bases map to TRBD1. Looked up from germline, CDR1 is SGHNT and CDR2 is YENEEA. CDR3 length equals 15 residues. With V trimmed by 1 base and J by 7 bases, 8 bases remained unmatched.

CDR3 region: CASSEVTYNEKLFF. CDR3 coding DNA: TGTGCCAGCAGTGAAGTCACCTACAATGAAAAACTGTTTTTT. The V call is TRBV2, the J call TRBJ1-4; no clear D gene. Germline values: CDR1 SNHLY, CDR2 FYNNEI. The CDR3 is 14 amino acids. Trimming removed 1 base from V and 5 bases from J, with 8 bases in between. The variable domain in full, with the rest retrieved from reference TRBV2 and TRBJ1-4, is EPEVTQTPSHQVTQMGQEVILRCVPISNHLYFYWYRQILGQKVEFLVSFYNNEISEKSEIFDDQFSVERPDGSNFTLKIRSTKLEDSAMYFCASSEVTYNEKLFFGSGTQLSVL.

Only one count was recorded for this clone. CDR3 nucleotides: TGTGCCAGCAGCTGGGAGTATGATAGGGGGCACTATGGCTACACCTTC. Amino acid sequence: CASSWEYDRGHYGYTF. V gene TRBV7-9 combines with J gene TRBJ1-2; 7 bases are a match to TRBD1. Germline CDR1 reads SEHNR; CDR2 reads FQNEAQ (reference sequence). With 4 bases clipped from V and 3 bases from J, the junction kept 11 bases outside the gene matches. This CDR3 spans 16 amino acids.

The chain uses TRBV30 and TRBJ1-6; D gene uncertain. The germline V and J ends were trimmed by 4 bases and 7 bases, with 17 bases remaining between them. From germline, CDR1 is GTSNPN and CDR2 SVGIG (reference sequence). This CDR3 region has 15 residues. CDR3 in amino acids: CAWTAEIRRNSPLHF. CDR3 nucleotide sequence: TGTGCCTGGACAGCAGAGATAAGGCGCAATTCACCCCTCCACTTT.

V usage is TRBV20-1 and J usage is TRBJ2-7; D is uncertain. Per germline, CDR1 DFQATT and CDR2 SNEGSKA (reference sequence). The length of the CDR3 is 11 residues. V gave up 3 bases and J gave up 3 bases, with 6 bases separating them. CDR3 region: CSASLDYEQYF. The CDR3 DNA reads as TGCAGTGCTAGTCTCGACTACGAGCAGTACTTC.

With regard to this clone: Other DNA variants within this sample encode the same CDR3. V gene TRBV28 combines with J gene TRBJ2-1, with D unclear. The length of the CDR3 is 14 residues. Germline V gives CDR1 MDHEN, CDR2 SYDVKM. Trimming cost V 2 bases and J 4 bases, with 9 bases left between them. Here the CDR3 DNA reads TGTGCCAGCAGTTTAGCCGACCTTTACAATGAGCAGTTCTTC. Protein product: CASSLADLYNEQFF. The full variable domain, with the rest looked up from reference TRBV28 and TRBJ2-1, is DVKVTQSSRYLVKRTGEKVFLECVQDMDHENMFWYRQDPGLGLRLIYFSYDVKMKEKGDIPEGYSVSREKKERFSLILESASTNQTSMYLCASSLADLYNEQFFGPGTRLTVL.

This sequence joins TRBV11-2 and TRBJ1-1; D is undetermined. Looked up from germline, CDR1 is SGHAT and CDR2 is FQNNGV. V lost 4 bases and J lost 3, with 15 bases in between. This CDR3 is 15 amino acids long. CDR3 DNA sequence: TGTGCCAGCAGCTCCCCGGACCTAGGGTACACTGAAGCTTTCTTT. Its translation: CASSSPDLGYTEAFF. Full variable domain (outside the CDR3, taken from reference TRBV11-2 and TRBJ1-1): EAGVAQSPRYKIIEKRQSVAFWCNPISGHATLYWYQQILGQGPKLLIQFQNNGVVDDSQLPKDRFSAERLKGVDSTLKIQPAKLEDSAVYLCASSSPDLGYTEAFFGQGTRLTVV.

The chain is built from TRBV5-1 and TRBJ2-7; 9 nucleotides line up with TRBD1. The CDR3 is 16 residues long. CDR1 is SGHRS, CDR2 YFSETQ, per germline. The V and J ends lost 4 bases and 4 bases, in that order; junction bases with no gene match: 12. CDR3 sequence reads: CASSQVMSGQGYEQYF. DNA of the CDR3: TGCGCCAGCAGCCAAGTCATGTCGGGACAGGGTTACGAGCAGTACTTC.

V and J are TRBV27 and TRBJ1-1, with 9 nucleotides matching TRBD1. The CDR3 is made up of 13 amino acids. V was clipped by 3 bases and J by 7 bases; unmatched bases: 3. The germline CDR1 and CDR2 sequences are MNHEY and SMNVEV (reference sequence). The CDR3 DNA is TGTGCCAGCAGTTTTACAGGGGGCTTTGAAGCTTTCTTT. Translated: CASSFTGGFEAFF.

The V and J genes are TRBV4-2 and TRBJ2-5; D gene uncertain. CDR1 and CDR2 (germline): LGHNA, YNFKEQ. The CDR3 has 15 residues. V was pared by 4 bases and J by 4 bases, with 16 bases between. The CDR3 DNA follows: TGTGCCAGCAGCCCCTGGGCCGATATGAGAGAGACCCAGTACTTC. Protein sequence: CASSPWADMRETQYF.

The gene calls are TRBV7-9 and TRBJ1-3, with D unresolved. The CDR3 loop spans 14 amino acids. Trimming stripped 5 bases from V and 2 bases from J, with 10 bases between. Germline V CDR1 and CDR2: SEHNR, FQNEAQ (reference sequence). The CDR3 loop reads CASSPSFPGNTIYF. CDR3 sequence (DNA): TGTGCCAGCAGCCCCTCTTTTCCTGGAAACACCATATATTTT.

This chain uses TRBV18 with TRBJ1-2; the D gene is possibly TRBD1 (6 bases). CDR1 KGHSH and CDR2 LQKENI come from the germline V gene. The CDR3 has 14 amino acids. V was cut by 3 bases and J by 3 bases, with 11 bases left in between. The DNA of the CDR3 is TGTGCCAGCTCACCTGGGGGCTCAGACTATGGCTACACCTTC. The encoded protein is CASSPGGSDYGYTF.

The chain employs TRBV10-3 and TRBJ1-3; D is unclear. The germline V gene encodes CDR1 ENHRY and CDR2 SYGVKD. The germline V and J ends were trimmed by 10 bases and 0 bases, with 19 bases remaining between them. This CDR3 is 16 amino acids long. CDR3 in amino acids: CASGEKSGGSGNTIYF. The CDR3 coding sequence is TGTGCCAGTGGGGAAAAGTCAGGAGGCTCTGGAAACACCATATATTTT.

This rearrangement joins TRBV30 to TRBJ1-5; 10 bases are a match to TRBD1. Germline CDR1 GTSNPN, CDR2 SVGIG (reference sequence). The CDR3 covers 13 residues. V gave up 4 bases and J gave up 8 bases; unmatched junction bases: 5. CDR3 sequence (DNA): TGTGCCTGGAATCGGGACAGGGGAGAGCCCCAGCATTTT. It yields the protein CAWNRDRGEPQHF.

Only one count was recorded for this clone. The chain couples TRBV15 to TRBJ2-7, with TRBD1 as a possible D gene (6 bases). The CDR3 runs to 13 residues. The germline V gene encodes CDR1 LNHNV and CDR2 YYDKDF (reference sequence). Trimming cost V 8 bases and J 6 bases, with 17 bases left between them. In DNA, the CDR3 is TGTGCCACCGGGACACACCTTGGTGGCGAGCAGTACTTC. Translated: CATGTHLGGEQYF.

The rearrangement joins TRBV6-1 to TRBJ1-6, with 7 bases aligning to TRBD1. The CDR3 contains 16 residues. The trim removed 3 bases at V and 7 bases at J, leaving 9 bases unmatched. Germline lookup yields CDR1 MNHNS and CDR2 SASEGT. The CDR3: CASSDLGGTVNSPLHF. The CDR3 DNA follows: TGTGCCAGCAGTGACCTAGGGGGGACAGTGAATTCACCCCTCCACTTT.

The CDR3 sequence: CASSFQRGDGYTF. The CDR3 coding sequence is TGTGCCAGCAGTTTTCAGAGAGGAGACGGCTACACCTTC. V usage is TRBV28 and J usage is TRBJ1-2; no firm D call. The CDR3 is 13 amino acids. Trimming took off 3 bases at V and 8 bases at J, with 13 bases between the two ends. Germline V gene data show CDR1 as MDHEN and CDR2 as SYDVKM.

The CDR3 region is CSVEDALAGGLIPQFF. The CDR3 DNA reads TGCAGCGTTGAAGATGCACTAGCGGGAGGCCTCATCCCCCAGTTCTTC. This rearrangement joins TRBV29-1 to TRBJ2-1, with 12 bases lining up with TRBD2. The CDR3 is made up of 16 amino acids. From germline, CDR1 is SQVTM and CDR2 ANQGSEA. V trimming: 0 bases; J trimming: 13 bases; junction bases outside the gene matches: 13.

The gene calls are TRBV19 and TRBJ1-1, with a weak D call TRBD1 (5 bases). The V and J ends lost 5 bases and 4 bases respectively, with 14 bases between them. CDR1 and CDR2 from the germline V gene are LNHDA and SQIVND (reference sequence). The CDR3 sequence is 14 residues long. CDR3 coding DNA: TGTGCCAGTAGTCCCCGGCAGGGCGGCACTGAAGCTTTCTTT. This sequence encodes CASSPRQGGTEAFF.

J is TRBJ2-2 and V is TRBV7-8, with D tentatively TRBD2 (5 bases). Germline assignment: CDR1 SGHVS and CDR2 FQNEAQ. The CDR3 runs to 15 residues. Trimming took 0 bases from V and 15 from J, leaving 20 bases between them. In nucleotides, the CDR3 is TGTGCCAGCAGCTTAGCGAATACCCGGACCGACGGGATGTTTTTT. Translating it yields CASSLANTRTDGMFF.

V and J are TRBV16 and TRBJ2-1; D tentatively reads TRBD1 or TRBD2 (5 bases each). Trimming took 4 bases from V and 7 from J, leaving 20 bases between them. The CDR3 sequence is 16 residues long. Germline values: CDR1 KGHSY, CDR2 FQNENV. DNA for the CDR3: TGTGCCAGCAGCCTAGAGGGGACGGCAAACGAGAATGAGCAGTTCTTC. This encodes CASSLEGTANENEQFF.

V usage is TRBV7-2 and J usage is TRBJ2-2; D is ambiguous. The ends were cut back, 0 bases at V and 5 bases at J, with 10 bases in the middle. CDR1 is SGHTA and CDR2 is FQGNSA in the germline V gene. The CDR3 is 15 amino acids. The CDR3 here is CASSLATAETGELFF. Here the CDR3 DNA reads TGTGCCAGCAGCTTAGCAACAGCCGAAACCGGGGAGCTGTTTTTT.

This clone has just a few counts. CDR3 loop: CATLGGEQPQHF. CDR3 bases: TGTGCCACCCTGGGGGGGGAACAGCCCCAGCATTTT. The chain links TRBV19 to TRBJ1-5; possibly TRBD1 for D (5 bases). Germline V CDR1 and CDR2: LNHDA, SQIVND (reference sequence). The length of the CDR3 is 12 residues. V lost 10 bases, J lost 7 bases, and 14 bases lay in between.

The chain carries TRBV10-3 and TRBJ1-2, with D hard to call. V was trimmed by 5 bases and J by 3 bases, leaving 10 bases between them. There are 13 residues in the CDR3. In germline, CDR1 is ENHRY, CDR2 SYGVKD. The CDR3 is CAISMDGDYGYTF. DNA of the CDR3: TGTGCCATCAGTATGGACGGGGACTATGGCTACACCTTC.

The CDR3 nucleotides read TGCGCCAGCAGCCAAGACCCAGGGGGAGAGGGGACCGGGGAGCTGTTTTTT. Residues: CASSQDPGGEGTGELFF. The chain is built from TRBV4-3 and TRBJ2-2, with 7 bases matching TRBD1. The V segment lost 0 bases and the J segment 5 bases; nucleotides outside the gene matches: 9. The CDR3 is 17 amino acids. Germline V gene data show CDR1 as LGHNA and CDR2 as YSLEER.